Here is one T cell receptor (beta chain) with its context. RNA in amounts of about 0.5 to 1 ug was reverse transcribed with random hexamers. The CDR3 of TCR beta was amplified by immunoSEQ multiplex PCR across 54 Vbeta and 13 Jbeta. Each CDR3 protein is one row after TCRdb ran MiXCR on the immunoSEQ multiplex PCR reads. The sample shows around 71,000 distinct CDR3 sequences, roughly 95% of them seen only once. The sample belongs to a study of CD8 T cells in Susac syndrome. The receptor was derived from a human donor with multiple sclerosis. Sequencing was done on a sample of CD4+ T cells from PBMCs.

The CDR3 bases are TGTGCCAGCAGCTCCTGGACAGGGTCTGTCTACGAGCAGTACTTC. This encodes CASSSWTGSVYEQYF. This chain uses TRBV7-9 with TRBJ2-7; 8 nucleotides align to TRBD1. The V gene end was trimmed by 4 bases and the J gene end by 3 bases; junction bases not matched to a gene: 8. This CDR3 is 15 amino acids long. The V gene's germline CDR1 is SEHNR and CDR2 FQNEAQ (reference sequence).